This TCR beta chain was captured by sequencing in a study of T cell responses to AZD1222 COVID-19 vaccine. Study conclusions and caveats: It was only a handful of AZD1222 recipients who were seropositive at baseline.

Sequencing used immunoSEQ multiplex PCR; TCRdb keeps in-frame clones, though not all of them. The sample shows some 120,000 clones, about 91% of them seen only once. The CDR3 spans 11 residues. Trimming shortened V by 3 bases and J by 5 bases, and 5 bases separated the two germline ends. Germline V CDR1 and CDR2: SGDLS, YYNGEE. About this clone: Antigen: not known.

The genes are TRBV9 and TRBJ2-5; D call uncertain. Sequencing was performed on peripheral blood, taken 28 days after the second AZD1222 dose. This receptor was identified in an adult who received the AZD1222 COVID-19 vaccine. CDR3 sequence (DNA): TGTGCCAGCAGCGATTTCGAGACCCAGTACTTC. This translates into CASSDFETQYF.